The present entry profiles one T cell receptor (beta chain) with its context. As yet, its antigen is unknown. Every sorted population was more than 98% pure. The data are from a study of beta chain features in type 1 diabetes. Study conclusions and caveats: Researchers reported that naive, central memory and Treg TCRB repertoires appeared more similar in patients than in healthy donors. Whether TCRB rearrangement is influenced by HLA type went unresolved here.

Expressed TCRB transcripts were sequenced after all isolated RNA was converted to cDNA. Data came from immunoSEQ multiplex PCR; TCRdb stores just in-frame clones and leaves some out. The sample has 25,000 or so clones, roughly three quarters seen once. The TCR was taken from a middle-aged woman in good health. Input material: Tregs from blood.

This chain's CDR3 is CSAREQLEQYF. The CDR3 DNA follows: TGCAGTGCCAGGGAACAACTCGAGCAGTACTTC. The chain couples TRBV20-1 to TRBJ2-7, with D perhaps matching TRBD1 (5 bases). V was cut by 6 bases and J by 6 bases, with 12 bases left in between. The CDR3 runs 11 residues. CDR1 and CDR2 from the germline V gene are DFQATT and SNEGSKA (reference sequence).